The present T cell receptor beta chain was sequenced within a study of vaccination and CD4 T cells after COVID-19. Study information: Spike peptides, overlapping and drawn from SARS-CoV-2, HCoV-NL63, HCoV-OC43 and HCoV-229E, were used to stimulate cells.

Concerning this clonotype itself: Its antigen is undetermined.

Indicated treatment: roughly nine-day PBMC culture with coronavirus spike peptide pools or control peptides (ViraFEST assay). Expansion of antigen-specific T cells with peptide pools by ViraFEST preceded sequencing of TCRs. V shed 0 bases and J shed 3 bases, with 9 bases lying between them. The V gene's germline CDR1 is SGHRS and CDR2 YFSETQ. CDR3 length: 14 amino acids. An Oncomine TCR Beta short-read assay was used to sequence the DNA from cultured CD4+ T cells. Each CDR3 protein is one row after TCRdb ran MiXCR on the PCR reads. The repertoire consists of about 16,000 distinct CDR3 sequences, with approximately 35% occurring once and the leading ten covering roughly 23%.

Sequenced material: CD4+ T cells from blood, cultured in vitro, taken before SARS-CoV-2 vaccination. J is TRBJ1-1 and V is TRBV5-1; a possible D gene is TRBD1 (5 bases). The receptor was derived from a human donor who received a COVID-19 vaccine. The CDR3 DNA follows: TGCGCCAGCAGCTTGGGGGGCCAGGACACTGAAGCTTTCTTT. It encodes CASSLGGQDTEAFF.